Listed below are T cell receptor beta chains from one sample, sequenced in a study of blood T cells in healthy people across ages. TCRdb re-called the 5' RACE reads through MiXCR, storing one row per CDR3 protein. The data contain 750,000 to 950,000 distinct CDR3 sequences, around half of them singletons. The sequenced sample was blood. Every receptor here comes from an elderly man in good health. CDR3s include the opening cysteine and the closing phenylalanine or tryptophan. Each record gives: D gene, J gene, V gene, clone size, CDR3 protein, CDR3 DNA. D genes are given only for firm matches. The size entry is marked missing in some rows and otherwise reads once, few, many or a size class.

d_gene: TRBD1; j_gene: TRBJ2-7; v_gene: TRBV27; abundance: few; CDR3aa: CASSAGQGAYEQYF; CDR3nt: TGTGCCAGCAGTGCCGGGCAGGGGGCCTACGAGCAGTACTTC
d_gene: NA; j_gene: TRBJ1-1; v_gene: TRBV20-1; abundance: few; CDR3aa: CSASRQANTEAFF; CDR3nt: TGCAGTGCTTCACGACAGGCGAACACTGAAGCTTTCTTT
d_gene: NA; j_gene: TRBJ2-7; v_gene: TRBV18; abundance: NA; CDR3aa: CASSPLPGLPSEQYF; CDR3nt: TGTGCCAGCTCCCCACTCCCGGGGCTCCCAAGCGAGCAGTACTTC
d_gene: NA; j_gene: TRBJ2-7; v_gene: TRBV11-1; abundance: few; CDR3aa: CASSGGTSRQYF; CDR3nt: TGTGCCAGCAGCGGAGGGACCTCCAGGCAGTACTTC
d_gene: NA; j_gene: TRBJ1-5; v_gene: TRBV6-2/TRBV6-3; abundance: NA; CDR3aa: CASTVTAGSQPQHF; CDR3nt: TGTGCCAGCACCGTTACCGCGGGGAGTCAGCCCCAGCATTTT
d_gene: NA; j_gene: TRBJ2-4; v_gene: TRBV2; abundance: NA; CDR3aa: CASSPSGGPVGEQYF; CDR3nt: TGTGCCAGCAGTCCCTCGGGCGGGCCTGTGGGTGAGCAGTACTTC
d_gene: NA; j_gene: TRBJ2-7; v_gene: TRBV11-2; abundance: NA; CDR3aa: CASSISAAPSYVQYF; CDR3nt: TGTGCCAGCAGCATTAGCGCGGCACCCTCCTACGTGCAGTACTTC
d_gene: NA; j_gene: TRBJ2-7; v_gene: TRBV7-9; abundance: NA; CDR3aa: CASSLRDGEAQYF; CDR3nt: TGTGCCAGCAGCCTACGGGACGGGGAAGCCCAGTACTTC
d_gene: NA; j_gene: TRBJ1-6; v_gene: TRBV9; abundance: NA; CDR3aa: CASSPRDRYNSPLHF; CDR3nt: TGTGCCAGCAGCCCTCGGGACCGGTATAATTCACCCCTCCACTTT
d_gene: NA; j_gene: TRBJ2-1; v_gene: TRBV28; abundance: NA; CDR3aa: CASSPFTGEINEQFF; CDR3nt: TGTGCCAGCAGTCCATTTACCGGGGAAATCAATGAGCAGTTCTTC
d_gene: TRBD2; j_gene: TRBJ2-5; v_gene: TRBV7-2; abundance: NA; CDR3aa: CASSTYPGLAGVVETQYF; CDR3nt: TGTGCCAGCAGCACCTACCCGGGACTAGCGGGAGTTGTAGAGACCCAGTACTTC
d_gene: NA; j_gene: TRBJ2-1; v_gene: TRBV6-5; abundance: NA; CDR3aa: CASSYSMGGLSSYNEQFF; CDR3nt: TGTGCCAGCAGTTACTCGATGGGGGGCCTGAGCTCCTACAATGAGCAGTTCTTC
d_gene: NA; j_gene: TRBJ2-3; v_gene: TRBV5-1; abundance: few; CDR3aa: CASSTLGATTDTQYF; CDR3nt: TGCGCCAGCAGCACCCTGGGAGCGACCACAGATACGCAGTATTTT
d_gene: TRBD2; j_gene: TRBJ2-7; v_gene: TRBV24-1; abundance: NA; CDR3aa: CATSDLGGALAGAGSEQYF; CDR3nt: TGTGCCACCAGTGATTTGGGCGGGGCCCTAGCGGGAGCGGGAAGTGAGCAGTACTTC
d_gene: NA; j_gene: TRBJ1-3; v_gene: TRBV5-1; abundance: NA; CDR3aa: CASSLDSGSGNTIYF; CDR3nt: TGCGCCAGCAGCTTGGACAGCGGGAGCGGAAACACCATATATTTT
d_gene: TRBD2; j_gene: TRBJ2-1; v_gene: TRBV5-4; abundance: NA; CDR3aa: CASSLGTSGSGEQFF; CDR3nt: TGTGCCAGCAGCTTGGGGACTAGCGGGAGCGGTGAGCAGTTCTTC
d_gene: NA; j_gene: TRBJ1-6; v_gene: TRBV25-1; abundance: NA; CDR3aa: CASSEVRGDYNSPLHF; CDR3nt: TGTGCCAGCAGTGAAGTCCGGGGAGATTATAATTCACCCCTCCACTTT
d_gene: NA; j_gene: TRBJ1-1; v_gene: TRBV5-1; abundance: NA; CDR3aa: CASSSPQDRNTEAFF; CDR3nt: TGCGCCAGCAGCTCGCCACAGGATAGGAACACTGAAGCTTTCTTT
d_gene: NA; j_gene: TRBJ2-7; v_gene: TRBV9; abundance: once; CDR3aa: CASSPEGDKTYEQYF; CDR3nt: TGTGCCAGCAGCCCCGAGGGGGACAAGACCTACGAGCAGTACTTC
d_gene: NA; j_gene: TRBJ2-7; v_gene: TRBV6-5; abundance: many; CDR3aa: CASSYSGQATYEQYF; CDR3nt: TGTGCCAGCAGTTACTCAGGGCAGGCCACCTACGAGCAGTACTTC
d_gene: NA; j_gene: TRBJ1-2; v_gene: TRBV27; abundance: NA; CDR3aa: CASSLPWGNYGYTF; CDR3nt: TGTGCCAGCAGTCTCCCATGGGGTAACTATGGCTACACCTTC
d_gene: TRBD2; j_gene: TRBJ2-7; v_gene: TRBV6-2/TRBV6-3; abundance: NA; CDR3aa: CASSWRAGAFNYEQYF; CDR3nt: TGTGCCAGCAGTTGGCGAGCGGGAGCTTTTAACTACGAGCAGTACTTC
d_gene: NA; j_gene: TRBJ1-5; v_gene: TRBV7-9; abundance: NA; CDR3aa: CASSLADQPQHF; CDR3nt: TGTGCCAGCAGCTTAGCCGATCAGCCCCAGCATTTT
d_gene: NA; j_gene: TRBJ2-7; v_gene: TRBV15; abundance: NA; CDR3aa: CATSREGVLSYEQYF; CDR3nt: TGTGCCACCAGCAGAGAAGGGGTCCTCTCCTACGAGCAGTACTTC
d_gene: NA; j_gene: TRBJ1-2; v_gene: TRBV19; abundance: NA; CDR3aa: CASSLKGNNPVNNYGYTF; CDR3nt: TGTGCCAGTAGTCTCAAGGGGAACAACCCAGTGAATAACTATGGCTACACCTTC
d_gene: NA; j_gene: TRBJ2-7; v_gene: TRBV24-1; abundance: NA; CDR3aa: CATSDSHPTVRLNEQYF; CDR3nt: TGTGCCACCAGTGATTCTCACCCGACTGTCCGCCTCAATGAGCAGTACTTC
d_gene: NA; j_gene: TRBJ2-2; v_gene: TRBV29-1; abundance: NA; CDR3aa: CSVADRPTGELFF; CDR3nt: TGCAGCGTTGCCGACAGACCCACCGGGGAGCTGTTTTTT
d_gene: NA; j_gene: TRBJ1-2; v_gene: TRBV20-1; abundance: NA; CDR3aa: CSANSDRDYGYTF; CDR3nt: TGCAGTGCTAACTCTGACAGAGACTATGGCTACACCTTC
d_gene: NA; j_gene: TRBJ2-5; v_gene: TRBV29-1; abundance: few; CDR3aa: CSVYGGAKLGQETQYF; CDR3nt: TGCAGCGTTTATGGGGGGGCGAAGCTAGGCCAAGAGACCCAGTACTTC
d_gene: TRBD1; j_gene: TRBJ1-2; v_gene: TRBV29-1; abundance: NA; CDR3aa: CSTPGQGDGYTF; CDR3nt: TGCAGCACTCCGGGACAGGGGGATGGCTACACCTTC
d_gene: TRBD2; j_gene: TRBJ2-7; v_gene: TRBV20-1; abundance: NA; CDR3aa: CGAAGLAGNFYEQYF; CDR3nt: TGCGGTGCGGCCGGACTAGCGGGAAATTTTTACGAGCAGTACTTC
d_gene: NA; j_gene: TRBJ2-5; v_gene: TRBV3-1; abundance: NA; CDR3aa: CASSQVEGGRGTQYF; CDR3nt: TGTGCCAGCAGCCAAGTAGAGGGGGGGAGAGGGACCCAGTACTTC
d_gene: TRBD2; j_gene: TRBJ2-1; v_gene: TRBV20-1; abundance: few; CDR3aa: CSARTSGNEQFF; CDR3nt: TGCAGTGCTAGAACTAGCGGCAATGAGCAGTTCTTC
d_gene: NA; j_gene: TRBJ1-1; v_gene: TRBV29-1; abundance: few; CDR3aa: CSVAMSYTEAFF; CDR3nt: TGCAGCGTTGCAATGTCTTACACTGAAGCTTTCTTT
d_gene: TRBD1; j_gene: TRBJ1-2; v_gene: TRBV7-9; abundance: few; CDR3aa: CASRPTGTGGPNSYGYTF; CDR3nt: TGTGCCAGCAGACCCACCGGGACAGGGGGCCCGAACTCCTATGGCTACACCTTC
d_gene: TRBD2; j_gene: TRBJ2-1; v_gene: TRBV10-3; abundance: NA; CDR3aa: CAISDLQRGGGEQFF; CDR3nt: TGTGCCATCAGTGATTTGCAGCGGGGCGGTGGTGAGCAGTTCTTC
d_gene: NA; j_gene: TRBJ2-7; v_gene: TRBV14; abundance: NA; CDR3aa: CASSPPGPVYEQYF; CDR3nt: TGTGCCAGCAGCCCCCCGGGACCAGTCTACGAGCAGTACTTC
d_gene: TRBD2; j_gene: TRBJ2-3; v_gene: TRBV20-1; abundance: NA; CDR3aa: CSALRSGRAGSTDTQYF; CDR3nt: TGCAGTGCTCTTCGTAGCGGGAGGGCCGGGTCTACAGATACGCAGTATTTT
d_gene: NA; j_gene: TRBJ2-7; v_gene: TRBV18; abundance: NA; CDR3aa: CASSPTDGYEQYF; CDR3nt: TGTGCCAGCTCACCTACGGACGGCTACGAGCAGTACTTT
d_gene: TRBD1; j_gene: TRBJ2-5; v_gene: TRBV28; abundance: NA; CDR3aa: CASSFGDRQETQYF; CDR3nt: TGTGCCAGCAGTTTTGGGGACAGACAAGAGACCCAGTACTTC
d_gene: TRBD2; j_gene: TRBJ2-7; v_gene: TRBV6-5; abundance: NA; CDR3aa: CASTPSGRPSYEQYF; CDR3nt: TGTGCCAGCACCCCTAGCGGGAGGCCATCCTACGAGCAGTACTTC
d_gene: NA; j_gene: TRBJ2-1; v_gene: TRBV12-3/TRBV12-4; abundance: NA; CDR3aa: CASSLMAGPNNEQFF; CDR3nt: TGTGCCAGCAGTTTAATGGCCGGGCCCAACAATGAGCAGTTCTTC